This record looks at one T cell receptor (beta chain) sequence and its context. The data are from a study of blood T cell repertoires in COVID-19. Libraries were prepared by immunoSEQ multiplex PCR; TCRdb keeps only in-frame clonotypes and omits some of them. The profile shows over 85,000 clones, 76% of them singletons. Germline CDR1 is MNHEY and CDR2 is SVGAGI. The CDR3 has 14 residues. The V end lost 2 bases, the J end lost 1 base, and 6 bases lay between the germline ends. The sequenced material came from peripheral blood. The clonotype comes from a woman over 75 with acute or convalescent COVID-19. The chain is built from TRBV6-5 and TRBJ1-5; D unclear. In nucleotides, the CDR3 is TGTGCCAGCAGTTACATGGAGAGCAATCAGCCCCAGCATTTT. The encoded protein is CASSYMESNQPQHF.